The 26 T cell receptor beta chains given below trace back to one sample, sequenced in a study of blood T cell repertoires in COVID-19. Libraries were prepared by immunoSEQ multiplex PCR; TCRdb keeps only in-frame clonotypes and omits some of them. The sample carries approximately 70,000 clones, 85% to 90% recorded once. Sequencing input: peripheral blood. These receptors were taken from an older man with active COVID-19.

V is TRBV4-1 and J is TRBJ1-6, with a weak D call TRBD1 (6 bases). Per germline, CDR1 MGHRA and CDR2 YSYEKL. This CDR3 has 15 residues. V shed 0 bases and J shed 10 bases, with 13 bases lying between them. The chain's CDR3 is CASSQEGAVGSPLHF. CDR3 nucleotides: TGCGCCAGCAGCCAAGAGGGGGCAGTTGGGTCACCCCTCCACTTT.

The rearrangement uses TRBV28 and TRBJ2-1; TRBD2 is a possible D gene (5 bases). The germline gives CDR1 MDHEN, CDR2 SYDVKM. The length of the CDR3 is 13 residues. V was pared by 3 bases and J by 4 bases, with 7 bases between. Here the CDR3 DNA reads TGTGCCAGCAGTTTTACGGGGTACAATGAGCAGTTCTTC. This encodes CASSFTGYNEQFF. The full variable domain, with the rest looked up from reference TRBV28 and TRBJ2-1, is DVKVTQSSRYLVKRTGEKVFLECVQDMDHENMFWYRQDPGLGLRLIYFSYDVKMKEKGDIPEGYSVSREKKERFSLILESASTNQTSMYLCASSFTGYNEQFFGPGTRLTVL.

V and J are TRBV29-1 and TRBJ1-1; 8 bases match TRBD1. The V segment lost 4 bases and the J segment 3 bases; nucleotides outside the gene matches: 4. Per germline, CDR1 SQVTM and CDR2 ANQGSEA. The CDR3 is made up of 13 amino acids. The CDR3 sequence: CSVGQTGDTEAFF. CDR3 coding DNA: TGCAGCGTTGGCCAGACAGGGGACACTGAAGCTTTCTTT.

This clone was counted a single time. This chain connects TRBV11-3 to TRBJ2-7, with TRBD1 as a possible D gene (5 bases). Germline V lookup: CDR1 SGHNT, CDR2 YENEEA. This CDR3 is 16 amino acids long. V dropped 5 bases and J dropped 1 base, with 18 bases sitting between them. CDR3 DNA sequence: TGTGCCAGCAGCCCAGGGCCCGCAGGTCGGTCCTACGAGCAGTACTTC. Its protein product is CASSPGPAGRSYEQYF.

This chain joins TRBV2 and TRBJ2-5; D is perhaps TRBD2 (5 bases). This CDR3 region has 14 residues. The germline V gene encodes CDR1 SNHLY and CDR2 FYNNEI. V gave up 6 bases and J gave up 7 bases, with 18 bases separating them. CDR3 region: CASRETSGRGTQYF. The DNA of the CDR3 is TGTGCCAGCAGGGAAACGTCCGGACGGGGGACCCAGTACTTC.

CDR3 loop: CASTPLRGLNTEAFF. CDR3 DNA: TGTGCCAGTACCCCCCTGCGGGGACTGAACACTGAAGCTTTCTTT. The chain uses TRBV19 and TRBJ1-1; maybe TRBD1 (5 bases). With 7 bases removed from V and 0 bases from J, the gap between germline ends came to 15 bases. This CDR3 is built from 15 residues. Germline V gene data show CDR1 as LNHDA and CDR2 as SQIVND (reference sequence).

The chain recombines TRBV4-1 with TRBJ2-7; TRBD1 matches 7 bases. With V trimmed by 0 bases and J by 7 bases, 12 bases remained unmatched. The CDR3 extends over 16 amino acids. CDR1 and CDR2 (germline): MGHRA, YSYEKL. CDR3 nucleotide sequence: TGCGCCAGCAGCCAAGATCGAGGGGGCAGGTTGGGAGAGCAGTACTTC. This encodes CASSQDRGGRLGEQYF.

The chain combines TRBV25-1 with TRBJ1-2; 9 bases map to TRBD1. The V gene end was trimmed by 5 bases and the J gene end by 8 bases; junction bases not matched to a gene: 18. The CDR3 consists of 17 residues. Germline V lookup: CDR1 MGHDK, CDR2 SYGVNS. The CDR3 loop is CASSPPTGGVSYGGYTF. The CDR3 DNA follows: TGTGCCAGCAGTCCTCCGACAGGGGGGGTCTCCTACGGGGGCTACACCTTC.

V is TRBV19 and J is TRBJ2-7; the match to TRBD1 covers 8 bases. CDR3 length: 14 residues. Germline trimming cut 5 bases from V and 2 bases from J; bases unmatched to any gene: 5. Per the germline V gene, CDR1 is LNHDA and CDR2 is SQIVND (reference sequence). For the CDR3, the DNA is TGTGCCAGTAGTTCCCGGACAGGGACCTACGAGCAGTACTTC. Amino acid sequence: CASSSRTGTYEQYF.

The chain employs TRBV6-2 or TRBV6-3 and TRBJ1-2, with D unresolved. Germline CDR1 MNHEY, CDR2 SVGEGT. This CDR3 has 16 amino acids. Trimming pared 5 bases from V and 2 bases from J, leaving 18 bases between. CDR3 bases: TGTGCCAGCAGTGGACCGTCGGGGTGGTACAACTATGGCTACACCTTC. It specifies CASSGPSGWYNYGYTF.

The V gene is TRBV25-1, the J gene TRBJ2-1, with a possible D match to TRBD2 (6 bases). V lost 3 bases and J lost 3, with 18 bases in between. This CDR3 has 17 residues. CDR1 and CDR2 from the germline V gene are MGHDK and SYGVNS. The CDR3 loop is CASSDPGPAGIYNEQFF. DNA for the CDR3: TGTGCCAGCAGTGACCCGGGCCCGGCGGGGATCTACAATGAGCAGTTCTTC.

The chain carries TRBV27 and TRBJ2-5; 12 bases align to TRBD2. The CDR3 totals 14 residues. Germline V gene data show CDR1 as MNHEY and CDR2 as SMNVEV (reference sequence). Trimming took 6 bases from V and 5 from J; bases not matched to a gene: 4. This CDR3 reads CASRGLAGRETQYF. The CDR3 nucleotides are TGTGCCAGCAGGGGACTAGCGGGTCGGGAGACCCAGTACTTC.

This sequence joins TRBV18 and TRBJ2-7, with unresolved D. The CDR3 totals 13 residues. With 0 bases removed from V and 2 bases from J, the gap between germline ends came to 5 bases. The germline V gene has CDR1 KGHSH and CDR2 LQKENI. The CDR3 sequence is CASSPPGTYEQYF. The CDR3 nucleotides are TGTGCCAGCTCACCACCGGGCACCTACGAGCAGTACTTC.

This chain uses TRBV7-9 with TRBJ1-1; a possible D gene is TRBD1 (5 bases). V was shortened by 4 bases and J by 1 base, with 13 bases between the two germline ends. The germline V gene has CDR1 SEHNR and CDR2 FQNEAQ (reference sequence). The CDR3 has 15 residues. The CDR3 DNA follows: TGTGCCAGCAGCTCAATAGGGGCCGGGAACACTGAAGCTTTCTTT. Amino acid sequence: CASSSIGAGNTEAFF.

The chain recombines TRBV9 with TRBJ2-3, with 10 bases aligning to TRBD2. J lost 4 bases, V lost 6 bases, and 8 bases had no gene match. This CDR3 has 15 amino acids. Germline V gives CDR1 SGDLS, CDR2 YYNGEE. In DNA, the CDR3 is TGTGCCAGCACCGGGGGAAGCGGGGGGGCAGATACGCAGTATTTT. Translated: CASTGGSGGADTQYF.

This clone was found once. The CDR3 spells CASSSIHRGTGELFF. The CDR3 nucleotides read TGTGCCAGCAGCTCCATCCACAGGGGCACCGGGGAGCTGTTTTTT. The chain couples TRBV11-2 to TRBJ2-2; 7 nucleotides match TRBD1. Germline CDR1 and CDR2: SGHAT and FQNNGV. This CDR3 spans 15 amino acids. The V and J ends lost 4 bases and 4 bases, in that order; junction bases with no gene match: 6.

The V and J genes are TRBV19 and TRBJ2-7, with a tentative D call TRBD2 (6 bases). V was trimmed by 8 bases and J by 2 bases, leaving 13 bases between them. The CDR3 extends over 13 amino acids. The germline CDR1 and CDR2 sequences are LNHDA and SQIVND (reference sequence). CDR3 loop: CASGQGGPYEQYF. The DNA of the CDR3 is TGTGCCAGTGGGCAGGGAGGACCCTACGAGCAGTACTTC.

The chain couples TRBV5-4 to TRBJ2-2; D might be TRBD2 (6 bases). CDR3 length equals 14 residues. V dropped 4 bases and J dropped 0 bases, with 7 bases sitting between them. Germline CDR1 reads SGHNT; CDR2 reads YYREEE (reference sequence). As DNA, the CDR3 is TGTGCCAGCAGCCCTAGCGCGAACACCGGGGAGCTGTTTTTT. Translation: CASSPSANTGELFF.

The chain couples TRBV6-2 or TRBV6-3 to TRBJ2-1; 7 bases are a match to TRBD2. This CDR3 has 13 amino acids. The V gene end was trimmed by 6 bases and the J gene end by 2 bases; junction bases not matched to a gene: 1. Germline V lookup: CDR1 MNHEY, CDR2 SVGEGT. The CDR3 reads CASSLAAYNEQFF. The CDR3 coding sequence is TGTGCCAGCAGCCTAGCGGCCTACAATGAGCAGTTCTTC.

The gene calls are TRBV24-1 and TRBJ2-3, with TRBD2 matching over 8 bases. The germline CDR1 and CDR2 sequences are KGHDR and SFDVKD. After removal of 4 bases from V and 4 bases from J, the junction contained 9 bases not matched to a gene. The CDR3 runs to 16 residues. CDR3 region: CATSDPGGAEADTQYF. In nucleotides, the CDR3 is TGTGCCACCAGTGACCCCGGGGGGGCCGAGGCAGATACGCAGTATTTT.

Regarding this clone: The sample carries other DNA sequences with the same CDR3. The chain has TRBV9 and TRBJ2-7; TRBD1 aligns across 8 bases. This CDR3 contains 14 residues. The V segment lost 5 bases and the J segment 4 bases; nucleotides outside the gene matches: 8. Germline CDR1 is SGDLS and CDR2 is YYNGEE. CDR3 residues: CASSPQDRAYEQYF. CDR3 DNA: TGTGCCAGCAGTCCCCAGGACAGGGCGTACGAGCAGTACTTC.

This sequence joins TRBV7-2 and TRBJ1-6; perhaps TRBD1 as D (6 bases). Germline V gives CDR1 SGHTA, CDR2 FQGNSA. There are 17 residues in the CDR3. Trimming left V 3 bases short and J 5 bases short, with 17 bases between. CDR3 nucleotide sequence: TGTGCCAGCAGCTTTCCCCTAGGGGGGGCCAATAATTCACCCCTCCACTTT. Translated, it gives CASSFPLGGANNSPLHF.

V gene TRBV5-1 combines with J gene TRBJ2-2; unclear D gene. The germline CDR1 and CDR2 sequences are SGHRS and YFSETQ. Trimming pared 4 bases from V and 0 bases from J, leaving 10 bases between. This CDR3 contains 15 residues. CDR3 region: CASSASRTNTGELFF. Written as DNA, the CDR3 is TGCGCCAGCAGCGCCTCGCGCACGAACACCGGGGAGCTGTTTTTT.

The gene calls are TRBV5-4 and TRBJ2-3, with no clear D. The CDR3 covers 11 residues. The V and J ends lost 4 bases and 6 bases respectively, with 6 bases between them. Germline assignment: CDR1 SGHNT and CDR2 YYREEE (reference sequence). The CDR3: CASSLLDTQYF. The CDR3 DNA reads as TGTGCCAGCAGCCTTTTGGATACGCAGTATTTT.

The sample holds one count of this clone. The CDR3 sequence is CASSQGLAEGAGTQYF. The CDR3 coding sequence is TGTGCCAGCAGCCAGGGACTAGCGGAAGGGGCCGGGACCCAGTACTTC. This chain uses TRBV7-3 with TRBJ2-5, with 11 positions matching TRBD2. Trimming cost V 5 bases and J 7 bases; bases outside gene matches: 12. The CDR3 has 16 residues. CDR1 and CDR2 from the germline V gene are SGHTA and FQGTGA.

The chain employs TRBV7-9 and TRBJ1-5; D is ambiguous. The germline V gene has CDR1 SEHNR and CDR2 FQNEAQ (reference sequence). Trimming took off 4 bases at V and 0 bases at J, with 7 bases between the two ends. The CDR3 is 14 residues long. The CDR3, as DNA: TGTGCCAGCAGCTCCGACAATAGCAATCAGCCCCAGCATTTT. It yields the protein CASSSDNSNQPQHF.